The 2 T cell receptor beta chains in this list originate from one sample, sequenced in a study of cytomegalovirus exposure and HLA in healthy donors. Clones were read by immunoSEQ multiplex PCR, and TCRdb kept only the in-frame ones, dropping some. Among about 160,000 clones listed, 86% were seen once. Sequenced: PBMCs. The source is a woman younger than 35 in good health and CMV-seronegative.

The CDR3 protein is CASSYSSRGFGYTF. The CDR3, as DNA: TGTGCCAGCAGTTACAGCTCGCGCGGGTTTGGCTACACCTTC. This chain uses TRBV6-6 with TRBJ1-2; D not resolved. Germline V gene lookup returns CDR1 MNHNY and CDR2 SVGAGI (reference sequence). The V end lost 2 bases, the J end lost 7 bases, and 14 bases lay between the germline ends. This CDR3 spans 14 amino acids.

The V and J genes are TRBV4-1 and TRBJ2-1, with TRBD2 as a possible D gene (5 bases). Germline CDR1 is MGHRA and CDR2 is YSYEKL. This CDR3 has 16 residues. V gave up 1 base and J gave up 6 bases, with 16 bases separating them. CDR3: CASSQALTGIVNEQFF. In nucleotides, the CDR3 is TGCGCCAGCAGCCAAGCCTTAACGGGAATCGTCAATGAGCAGTTCTTC.